Described below is a single TCR beta chain sequence and its context. Sequencing was performed with immunoSEQ multiplex PCR; in TCRdb, only in-frame clones are kept and a portion is missing. The table records roughly 410,000 clones, 90% to 97% of them present only once. This specimen belongs to a study of shared clonotypes between healthy human individuals. CDR3 length: 13 amino acids. Trimming cost V 6 bases and J 3 bases; bases outside gene matches: 4. The germline V gene encodes CDR1 SQVTM and CDR2 ANQGSEA. Sequencing input: memory CD8+ T cells sorted from blood. As for subset: CD45RO+ cells pooled with CCR7-negative TemRA cells. This TCR derives from a man aged 25 to 45 in good health. This chain links TRBV29-1 with TRBJ1-5, with 8 bases fitting TRBD1. The CDR3 is CSVGQGHNQPQHF. DNA for the CDR3: TGCAGCGTAGGACAGGGCCACAATCAGCCCCAGCATTTT.